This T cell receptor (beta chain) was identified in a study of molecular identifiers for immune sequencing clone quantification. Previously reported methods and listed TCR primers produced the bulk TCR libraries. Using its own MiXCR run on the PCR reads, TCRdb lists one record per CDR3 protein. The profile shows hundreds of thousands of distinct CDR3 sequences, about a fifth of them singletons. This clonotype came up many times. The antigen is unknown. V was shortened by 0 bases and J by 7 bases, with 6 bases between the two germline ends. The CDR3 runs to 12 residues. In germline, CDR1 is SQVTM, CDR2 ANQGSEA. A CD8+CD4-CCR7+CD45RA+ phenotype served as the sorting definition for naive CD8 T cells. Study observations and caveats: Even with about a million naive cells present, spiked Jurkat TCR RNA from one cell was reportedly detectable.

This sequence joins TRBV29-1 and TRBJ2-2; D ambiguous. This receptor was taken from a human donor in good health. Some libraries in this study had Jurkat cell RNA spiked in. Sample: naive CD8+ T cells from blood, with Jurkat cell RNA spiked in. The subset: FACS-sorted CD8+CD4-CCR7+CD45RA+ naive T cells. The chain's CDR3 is CSVEDPNGELFF. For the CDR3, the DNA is TGCAGCGTTGAAGATCCCAACGGGGAGCTGTTTTTT.